This paragraph covers one TCR beta chain sequence. Per the original data handling: Reference gene primers were amplified, and this amplification served to estimate nucleated cell counts. Method: immunoSEQ multiplex PCR; TCRdb's copy keeps in-frame clones and lacks some. That table gives V, J and clone size, and the DNA gave D and trimming. Among about 190,000 clones listed, 70% to 85% were seen once. The data were taken from a study of blood T cell repertoires in COVID-19. Looking at the study overall: The samples span acute and convalescent COVID-19 from the United States, Italy and Spain. PBMCs, B-cell-depleted T cells, or T cells were the source of the cDNA or gDNA that made up the material.

This CDR3 contains 17 residues. CDR1 is SNHLY, CDR2 FYNNEI, per germline. V was pared by 5 bases and J by 0 bases, with 17 bases between. The rearrangement joins TRBV2 to TRBJ1-3; D remains ambiguous. The clonotype was recovered from a man over 45 who had recovered from COVID-19. The sequenced sample consisted of peripheral blood. The CDR3 sequence is CASSRPTDIFSGNTIYF. DNA of the CDR3: TGTGCCAGCAGTAGACCTACCGACATCTTCTCTGGAAACACCATATATTTT.